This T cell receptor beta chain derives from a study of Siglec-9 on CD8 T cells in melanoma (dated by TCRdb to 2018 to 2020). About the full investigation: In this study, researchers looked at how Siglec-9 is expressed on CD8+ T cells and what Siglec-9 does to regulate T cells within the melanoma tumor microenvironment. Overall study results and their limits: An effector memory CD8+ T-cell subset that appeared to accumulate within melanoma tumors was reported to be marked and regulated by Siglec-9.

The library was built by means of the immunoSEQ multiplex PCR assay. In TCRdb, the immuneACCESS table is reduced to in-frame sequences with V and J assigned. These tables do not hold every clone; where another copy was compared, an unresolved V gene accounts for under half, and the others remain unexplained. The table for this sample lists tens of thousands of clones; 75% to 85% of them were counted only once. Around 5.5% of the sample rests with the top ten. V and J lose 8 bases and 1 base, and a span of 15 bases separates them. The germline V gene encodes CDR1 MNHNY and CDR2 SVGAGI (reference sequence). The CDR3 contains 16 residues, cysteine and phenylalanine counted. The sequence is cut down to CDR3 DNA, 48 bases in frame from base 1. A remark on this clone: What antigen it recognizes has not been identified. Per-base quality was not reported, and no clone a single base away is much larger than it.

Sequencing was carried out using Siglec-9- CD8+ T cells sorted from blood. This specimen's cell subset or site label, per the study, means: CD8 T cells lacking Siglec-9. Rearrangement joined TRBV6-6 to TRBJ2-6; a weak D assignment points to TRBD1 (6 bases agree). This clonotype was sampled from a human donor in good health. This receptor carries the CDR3 CASLAQGASGANVLTF. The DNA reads TGTGCCAGCTTGGCACAGGGTGCGTCTGGGGCCAACGTCCTGACTTTC.